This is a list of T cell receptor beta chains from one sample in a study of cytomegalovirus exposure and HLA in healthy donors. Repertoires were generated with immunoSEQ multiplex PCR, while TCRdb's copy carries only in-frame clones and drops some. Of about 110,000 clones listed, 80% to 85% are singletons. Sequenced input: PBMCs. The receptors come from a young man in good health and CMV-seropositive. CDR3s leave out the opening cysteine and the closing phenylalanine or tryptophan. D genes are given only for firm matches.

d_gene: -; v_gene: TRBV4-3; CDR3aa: ASSQEVLEEDGSNQPQH
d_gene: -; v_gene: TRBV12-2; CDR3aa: ASRLLQNRAYEQY
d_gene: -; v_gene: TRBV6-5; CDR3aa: ASSYGVGAQGGYT
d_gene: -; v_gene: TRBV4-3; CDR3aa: ASSQDPQGSSGNTIY
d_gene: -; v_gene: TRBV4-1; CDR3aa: ASSLQEVGNYAYEQY
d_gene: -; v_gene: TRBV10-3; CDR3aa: AISGGPSRGEKLF
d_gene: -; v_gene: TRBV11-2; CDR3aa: ASSSGPNYGYT
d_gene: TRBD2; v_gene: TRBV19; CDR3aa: ASRPGGLASTDTQY
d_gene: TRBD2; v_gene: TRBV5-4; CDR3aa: ASSPRTSGDNEQF
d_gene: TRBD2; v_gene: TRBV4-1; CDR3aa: ASSQRQGLAGGPDTQY
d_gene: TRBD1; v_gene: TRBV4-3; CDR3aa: ASSPGTGRLRAF
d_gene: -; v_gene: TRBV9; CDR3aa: ASSVDPSGTPANTIY
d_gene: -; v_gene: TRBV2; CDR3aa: ASSDRTTYNEQF
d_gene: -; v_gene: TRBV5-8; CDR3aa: ASSLEGAGNTEAF
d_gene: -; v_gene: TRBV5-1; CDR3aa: ASSLAAAGVQTDGYT
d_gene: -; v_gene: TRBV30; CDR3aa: AWSVPRTVMNTEAF
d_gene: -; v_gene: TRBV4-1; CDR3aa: ASSQQPARGYEQY
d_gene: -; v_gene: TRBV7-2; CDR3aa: ASSLGTGNSYNEQF
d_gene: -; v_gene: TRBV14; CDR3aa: ASSRSQGEKLF
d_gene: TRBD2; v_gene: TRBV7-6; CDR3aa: ASSLGGLAAYNEQF
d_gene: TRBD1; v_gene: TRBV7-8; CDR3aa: ASSSSTQTGLGYT
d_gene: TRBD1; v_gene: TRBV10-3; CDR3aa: AIRPDRGTHGYT